The clone carrying this TCR beta chain was found many times. Its antigen is unidentified. The data were taken from a study of post-analysis software for immune sequencing data. Overall study: Recorded subtypes: relapsing-remitting, secondary progressive, progressive-relapsing; some patients unannotated.

Every TCR beta cDNA library bore unique molecular identifiers. TCRdb reprocessed the PCR reads via MiXCR and lists one record per CDR3 protein. The top ten clones hold under 5% of a sample with 250,000 to 300,000 distinct CDR3 sequences, around 34% of them seen once. Trimming stripped 4 bases from V and 5 bases from J, with 11 bases between. CDR1 SQVTM and CDR2 ANQGSEA come from the germline V gene. This CDR3 has 12 amino acids. Study findings and constraints: Compared with controls, patients had more of about 5 TRBV segments, including TRBV5-6, TRBV5-1 and TRBV20-1. Relative to controls, patients with multiple sclerosis showed significantly lower normalized Chao1 diversity. Batch-matched samples strongly co-clustered by F measure.

The chain joins TRBV29-1 to TRBJ2-5; D assignment may be TRBD1 or TRBD2 (5 bases each). Sequences were obtained from blood. This clonotype was sampled from a girl under 18 with multiple sclerosis. The CDR3 sequence: CSVVPGPETQYF. The CDR3 coding sequence is TGCAGCGTTGTTCCGGGGCCGGAGACCCAGTACTTC.